The source of this T cell receptor beta chain is a study of Graves' ophthalmopathy and Graves' hyperthyroidism. Study-level results: Clonotypes were expanded in thyroid at above 0.001 frequency, and most also appeared in blood.

Clinical symptoms and serum thyroxine were used for diagnosis; TRAb, thyroid ultrasound and orbital computed tomography were also relied on. Isolation of PBMCs was performed using roughly 10 ml of fresh peripheral blood. The authors amplified TCR beta CDR3 regions from RNA transcripts. RT-PCR in the first round used HTBI primers; a second-round multiplex PCR followed. TCRdb re-derived calls from the multiplex PCR reads in MiXCR, one entry per CDR3 protein. The sample holds approximately 700,000 distinct CDR3 sequences, about 40% seen once. The CDR3 sequence is 13 residues long. The germline V gene has CDR1 SNHLY and CDR2 FYNNEI. V shed 8 bases, J shed 5 bases, and the junction held 5 bases outside the gene matches. As to this clonotype: Its target is unknown.

Material for sequencing was peripheral blood. This chain joins TRBV2 and TRBJ1-1; the match to TRBD1 covers 10 bases. The TCR originated in an adult man with Graves' ophthalmopathy. In DNA, the CDR3 is TGTGCCAGCGTTGGGGACAGGGGAACTGAAGCTTTCTTT. This encodes CASVGDRGTEAFF.